These 27 T cell receptor beta chains share one sample of origin, sequenced in a study of control samples from healthy donors and cancer patients. Generated by immunoSEQ multiplex PCR, the TCRdb table keeps only in-frame clones and is missing some. The sample has under 150,000 clones; over 85% are singletons. The specimen sequenced was PBMCs. The receptors derive from a man aged 50-60 years with head and neck cancer.

The V and J genes are TRBV28 and TRBJ2-6; 10 nucleotides match TRBD1. The CDR3 has 20 residues. Germline CDR1 and CDR2: MDHEN and SYDVKM. Germline trimming cut 1 base from V and 2 bases from J; bases unmatched to any gene: 11. CDR3 residues: CASSLSPGQGGLAGANVLTF. The CDR3 coding sequence is TGTGCCAGCAGTTTATCCCCCGGACAGGGGGGTCTGGCTGGGGCCAACGTCCTGACTTTC.

This chain connects TRBV6-1 to TRBJ2-1; D is possibly TRBD1 (6 bases). Germline loops: CDR1 MNHNS, CDR2 SASEGT. The CDR3 runs 13 residues. The germline V and J ends were trimmed by 3 bases and 9 bases, with 12 bases remaining between them. The chain's CDR3 is CASSDPGQTEQFF. The CDR3 DNA follows: TGTGCCAGCAGTGACCCCGGACAGACTGAGCAGTTCTTC.

The chain joins TRBV5-1 to TRBJ2-5, with D possibly being TRBD1 (5 bases). The CDR3 runs to 15 residues. V was trimmed by 1 base and J by 4 bases, leaving 14 bases between them. Germline V CDR1 and CDR2: SGHRS, YFSETQ. This CDR3 is CASSLSRVDPETQYF. The DNA of the CDR3 is TGCGCCAGCAGCTTGTCCAGGGTAGACCCAGAGACCCAGTACTTC.

The J gene is TRBJ2-1, the V gene TRBV6-5; 9 bases line up with TRBD2. CDR3 length: 16 residues. Trimming at V came to 4 bases and at J to 8 bases, leaving 12 bases not matched to a gene. The germline CDR1 and CDR2 sequences are MNHEY and SVGAGI. The CDR3 DNA follows: TGTGCCAGCAGTTTAACTAGCGGGTGGGGGGTCGATGAGCAGTTCTTC. Residues: CASSLTSGWGVDEQFF.

The chain couples TRBV10-3 to TRBJ1-4; 8 bases line up with TRBD1. The CDR3 has 14 amino acids. J gave up 5 bases and V 2 bases, and 1 base lay outside the gene matches. CDR1 and CDR2 (germline): ENHRY, SYGVKD. CDR3 protein: CAISEGQGNEKLFF. CDR3 nucleotides: TGTGCCATCAGTGAGGGACAGGGAAATGAAAAACTGTTTTTT.

The V and J genes are TRBV19 and TRBJ1-2; 8 bases align to TRBD1. This CDR3 comprises 16 residues. CDR1 and CDR2 (germline): LNHDA, SQIVND (reference sequence). V lost 6 bases to trimming and J lost 4 bases; unmatched junction nucleotides: 13. The CDR3 sequence: CASRERGQVVGYGYTF. DNA of the CDR3: TGTGCCAGTAGAGAAAGGGGACAGGTAGTCGGCTATGGCTACACCTTC.

Concerning this clone itself: This sample also contains other DNA sequences that code for the same CDR3. The chain combines TRBV6-5 with TRBJ1-5; D may be TRBD1 (6 bases). CDR1 and CDR2 from the germline V gene are MNHEY and SVGAGI. V lost 2 bases and J lost 1, with 9 bases in between. The CDR3 is 15 amino acids. In DNA, the CDR3 is TGTGCCAGCAGTTACAGGGGGACAAGCAATCAGCCCCAGCATTTT. As protein: CASSYRGTSNQPQHF.

This chain joins TRBV4-1 and TRBJ2-7; D may correspond to TRBD1 or TRBD2 (6 bases each). CDR3 length: 16 residues. Germline V gene sequence: CDR1 MGHRA, CDR2 YSYEKL. Trimming pared 4 bases from V and 9 bases from J, leaving 25 bases between. This chain's CDR3 is CASSPPPGATLRGQYF. Here the CDR3 DNA reads TGCGCCAGCAGCCCGCCTCCGGGGGCGACCCTTCGGGGGCAGTACTTC.

This chain links TRBV29-1 with TRBJ1-2, with 12 bases that match TRBD1. Unmatched junction bases numbered 5, after V lost 7 bases and J lost 2 bases. Germline loops: CDR1 SQVTM, CDR2 ANQGSEA. This CDR3 is built from 14 residues. The CDR3 DNA reads TGCAGCGATGGGACAGGGGGCAAGAACTATGGCTACACCTTC. Amino acids: CSDGTGGKNYGYTF.

The chain employs TRBV7-9 and TRBJ1-2, with TRBD1 as a possible D gene (5 bases). V lost 5 bases and J 2 bases, leaving 12 bases between the germline ends. The CDR3 sequence is 14 residues long. In germline, CDR1 is SEHNR, CDR2 FQNEAQ (reference sequence). The CDR3 here is CASSPLGENYGYTF. The CDR3 DNA sequence: TGTGCCAGCAGCCCATTAGGGGAGAACTATGGCTACACCTTC.

This chain uses TRBV7-6 with TRBJ2-2, with no clear D. The CDR3 consists of 18 residues. CDR1 is SGHVS, CDR2 FNYEAQ, per germline. Trimming removed 0 bases from V and 5 bases from J, with 19 bases in between. The CDR3 DNA reads as TGTGCCAGCAGCTTAGCGAAGGGTAGACTTCTCCTAACCGGGGAGCTGTTTTTT. Translating gives CASSLAKGRLLLTGELFF.

This clone was found once. The V gene is TRBV19, the J gene TRBJ2-7; 7 positions agree with TRBD1. The trim removed 4 bases at V and 3 bases at J, leaving 6 bases unmatched. CDR1 is LNHDA and CDR2 is SQIVND in the germline V gene (reference sequence). This CDR3 has 14 amino acids. In DNA form, the CDR3 reads TGTGCCAGTAGTAACCCGGGACAGCGCTACGAGCAGTACTTC. Encoded protein: CASSNPGQRYEQYF.

The chain carries TRBV28 and TRBJ2-7; the D call may be TRBD1 or TRBD2 (6 bases each). V lost 1 base, J lost 8 bases, and 27 bases lay in between. The germline V gene encodes CDR1 MDHEN and CDR2 SYDVKM. This CDR3 contains 18 residues. CDR3: CASSLSRGLGSSDNKQYF. In DNA, the CDR3 is TGTGCCAGCAGTTTATCCCGGGGGCTGGGGAGTTCAGACAACAAGCAGTACTTC.

In this sample, this clone turned up a few times. This chain links TRBV7-9 with TRBJ1-5, with D perhaps matching TRBD1 (5 bases). CDR1 is SEHNR, CDR2 FQNEAQ, per germline (reference sequence). Trimming pared 2 bases from V and 5 bases from J, leaving 10 bases between. The CDR3 runs 14 residues. In DNA, the CDR3 is TGTGCCAGCAGCTTATCAGGGAGCGATCAGCCCCAGCATTTT. The encoded protein is CASSLSGSDQPQHF.

This chain uses TRBV28 with TRBJ1-1; D uncertain. From germline, CDR1 is MDHEN and CDR2 SYDVKM. The CDR3 has 11 amino acids. Trimming stripped 3 bases from V and 8 bases from J, with 7 bases between. In DNA form, the CDR3 reads TGTGCCAGCAGTTTGGGGAGGGAAGCTTTCTTT. It encodes CASSLGREAFF.

V gene TRBV6-5 combines with J gene TRBJ1-6; 8 bases match TRBD1. CDR3 size: 14 residues. Germline V gene data show CDR1 as MNHEY and CDR2 as SVGAGI. V was clipped by 6 bases and J by 9 bases; unmatched bases: 7. CDR3 DNA: TGTGCCAGCAGCTCGCAGGGGGCGTCTTCACCCCTCCACTTT. This translates into CASSSQGASSPLHF.

The chain carries TRBV25-1 and TRBJ2-6; no reliable D call. Germline CDR1 MGHDK, CDR2 SYGVNS. CDR3 length equals 18 residues. V gave up 2 bases and J gave up 0 bases, with 14 bases separating them. The CDR3 DNA reads as TGTGCCAGCAGTGAAGGGTGGACCGGCAGCTCTGGGGCCAACGTCCTGACTTTC. It translates to CASSEGWTGSSGANVLTF.

The CDR3 spells CASSFNLNTEAFF. The CDR3 coding sequence is TGCGCCAGCAGCTTTAACCTGAACACTGAAGCTTTCTTT. The rearrangement links TRBV5-1 to TRBJ1-1, with D unclear. The germline V gene has CDR1 SGHRS and CDR2 YFSETQ. Trimming pared 2 bases from V and 0 bases from J, leaving 5 bases between. The length of the CDR3 is 13 residues.

This chain joins TRBV3-1 (or the pseudogene TRBV3-2) and TRBJ2-3; D is possibly TRBD2 (6 bases). Per the germline V gene, CDR1 is LGHDT and CDR2 is YNNKEL (reference sequence). The CDR3 covers 14 residues. V lost 0 bases to trimming and J lost 15 bases, with 19 bases between them. This CDR3 is CASSQDREWDCLYF. The CDR3 bases are TGTGCCAGCAGCCAAGATCGGGAGTGGGACTGTCTTTATTTT.

The chain couples TRBV18 to TRBJ1-6; the D is unclear. From germline, CDR1 is KGHSH and CDR2 LQKENI. The CDR3 totals 15 residues. V was pared by 5 bases and J by 7 bases, with 15 bases between. The CDR3 nucleotides read TGTGCCAGCTCATCGGCAGACCGGGGAAATTCACCCCTCCACTTT. Protein: CASSSADRGNSPLHF.

CDR3 amino acids: CASSPSWGVYTGELFF. CDR3 nucleotides: TGCGCCAGCAGCCCGTCGTGGGGGGTATACACCGGGGAGCTGTTTTTT. The rearrangement uses TRBV4-1 and TRBJ2-2; TRBD2 might be the D (6 bases). The CDR3 loop spans 16 amino acids. The germline CDR1 and CDR2 sequences are MGHRA and YSYEKL. V lost 4 bases and J 3 bases, leaving 15 bases between the germline ends.

The chain joins TRBV3-1 (or the pseudogene TRBV3-2) to TRBJ1-6, with D maybe TRBD1 (6 bases). The CDR3 length is 14 residues. The germline V and J ends were trimmed by 3 bases and 6 bases, with 9 bases remaining between them. From germline, CDR1 is LGHDT and CDR2 YNNKEL (reference sequence). The CDR3 sequence is CASSHTGLNSPLHF. CDR3 DNA sequence: TGTGCCAGCAGCCATACAGGGCTTAATTCACCCCTCCACTTT.

The CDR3 is CASSQVRGGGQGRNEQFF. In DNA form, the CDR3 reads TGTGCCAGCAGCCAAGTTCGAGGGGGGGGACAGGGGAGGAATGAGCAGTTCTTC. The rearrangement links TRBV4-2 to TRBJ2-1; 10 positions match TRBD1. Germline CDR1 LGHNA, CDR2 YNFKEQ. The CDR3 consists of 18 residues. The V gene end was trimmed by 1 base and the J gene end by 7 bases; junction bases not matched to a gene: 13.

J is TRBJ2-7 and V is TRBV7-2, with D perhaps matching TRBD2 (6 bases). CDR3 length: 15 amino acids. Looked up from germline, CDR1 is SGHTA and CDR2 is FQGNSA. V was trimmed by 1 base and J by 5 bases, leaving 15 bases between them. The CDR3 sequence is CASSLVSSGTNEQYF. The CDR3 nucleotides read TGTGCCAGCAGCTTAGTGAGTAGCGGCACGAACGAGCAGTACTTC.

The V call is TRBV28, the J call TRBJ2-3; no clear D gene. Trimming cost V 11 bases and J 5 bases, with 5 bases left between them. This CDR3 region has 9 residues. Germline loops: CDR1 MDHEN, CDR2 SYDVKM. CDR3 DNA sequence: TGTGCCGTCGGAGATACGCAGTATTTT. This sequence encodes CAVGDTQYF.

The J gene is TRBJ2-1, the V gene TRBV19; D might be TRBD1 (5 bases). CDR1 and CDR2 (germline): LNHDA, SQIVND (reference sequence). V was clipped by 3 bases and J by 4 bases, with 10 bases between them. This CDR3 comprises 14 residues. This CDR3 is CASSMVGAYNEQFF. The CDR3 nucleotides are TGTGCCAGTAGTATGGTAGGGGCTTACAATGAGCAGTTCTTC.

This sequence joins TRBV7-9 and TRBJ1-5, with D possibly being TRBD1 (6 bases). V was pared by 5 bases and J by 1 base, with 15 bases between. CDR3 length: 16 residues. Germline values: CDR1 SEHNR, CDR2 FQNEAQ (reference sequence). CDR3: CASSPTGGRSNQPQHF. CDR3 nucleotide sequence: TGTGCCAGCAGCCCGACAGGCGGGAGGAGCAATCAGCCCCAGCATTTT.